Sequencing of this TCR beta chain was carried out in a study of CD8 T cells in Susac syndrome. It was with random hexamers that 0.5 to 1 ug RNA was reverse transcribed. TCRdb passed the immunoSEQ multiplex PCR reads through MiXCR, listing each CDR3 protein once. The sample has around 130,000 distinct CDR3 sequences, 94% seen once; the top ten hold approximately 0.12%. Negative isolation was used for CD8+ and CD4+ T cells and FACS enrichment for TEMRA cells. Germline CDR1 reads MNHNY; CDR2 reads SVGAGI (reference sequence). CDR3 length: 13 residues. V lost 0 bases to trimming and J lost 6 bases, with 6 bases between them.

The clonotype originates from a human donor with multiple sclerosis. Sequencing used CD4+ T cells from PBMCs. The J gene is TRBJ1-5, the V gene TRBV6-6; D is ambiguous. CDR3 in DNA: TGTGCCAGCAGTTACTCTAATAGTCAGCCCCAGCATTTT. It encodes CASSYSNSQPQHF.